One TCR beta chain is described in this entry. This clone's antigen is unknown. Base quality data are lacking; no much larger clone is found one base away. The library was obtained by the immunoSEQ multiplex PCR assay. The multiplex PCR relied on a mix of 60 forward primers for TCR Vbeta segments and 13 reverse primers for TCR Jbeta segments. The CDR3 region of rearranged TCR beta genes was amplified from genomic DNA by a multiplex PCR assay. The Illumina HiSeq System was used to sequence the amplified TCR beta libraries as 87-base-pair reads. The original pipeline was this. In a later analysis, roughly 80 million unique TCR beta chains were counted across the approximately 640 repertoires, and approximately 11 million of these chains were shared by at least two donors. Raw reads were error-corrected and collapsed into unique sequences by a nearest-neighbor algorithm in which closely related sequences were merged to remove PCR and sequencing errors. To assign V, D and J gene segments, CDR3 sequences were aligned to IMGT reference sequences. For a sequence to be retained, a match of at least six nucleotides to both a V gene segment and a J gene segment was required. Rearrangements were classified as productive when the CDR3 lacked stop codons and remained in frame with V and J, and all other rearrangements were classified as non-productive. CDR3 was defined according to IMGT convention as the region running from the second conserved V-encoded cysteine to the conserved J-encoded phenylalanine. Sequences without an unambiguous match to a single V gene segment were excluded from the earlier analysis of a few hundred of the donors. An earlier analysis of 450 to 650 of the donors called V segments functional above 56.7% productive rearrangements and segregating when the between-donor standard deviation exceeded 5%. To diagnose cytomegalovirus status from the catalog of TCR beta chain sequences, a statistical classification framework was built. V and J gene assignment, in a later analysis, came from comparing TCR nucleotide sequences with IMGT/GENE-DB human TR gene sequences. The TCRdist pipeline was used in a later analysis to assign CDR3 sequences and most-parsimonious VDJ recombination scenarios. In a later analysis, every TCR beta chain was defined by the combination of its CDR3 amino acid sequence and its V-gene family, and reads without a unique V-gene family were dropped. In a later analysis, some 600 highly shared, low-generation-probability nucleotide sequences were removed to address suspected cross-contamination and a sequencing artifact. In a later analysis, a clonal expansion index for each public chain was calculated from normalized within-repertoire ranks of inferred template counts. In a later analysis, generation probabilities were computed with a VDJ recombination model fitted to out-of-frame rearrangements, and the resulting probabilities were checked against IGoR. In a later analysis, TCR-TCR, TCR-HLA and TCR-CMV co-occurrence was scored with hypergeometric tests, and a repertoire-size bias correction was applied to TCR pairs. To estimate false discovery rates, a later analysis permuted the HLA or CMV assignments 20 times. In a later analysis, co-occurring TCRs were grouped using DBSCAN, and TCRdist sequence similarity was added for clustering within HLA-allele-positive subsets. Repertoires with fewer than 30,000 or more than 120,000 public chains were left out of co-occurrence clustering, as were five repertoires with anomalous nucleotide sharing. What TCRdb holds here is the immuneACCESS table cut down to in-frame rearrangements. Part of the clones is not present; checked against another copy, under half of the missing clones reflect an unresolved V gene, and the others are unexplained. The V and J calls and clone size are taken from that table; D and trimming were inferred from the DNA. The sample table holds 100,000 to 120,000 clones, of which approximately 86% were seen once. The ten largest clones capture around 2% of the sample.

This sample was taken from a study of cytomegalovirus exposure and HLA in healthy donors (dated by TCRdb to about 2017). Regarding the research as a whole: An earlier analysis of several hundred of the donors reported 276 Gb of sequence data and 117 million unique TCR beta sequences obtained from approximately 180 million T cells. Roughly 300 gigabases of sequencing data and some 85 million unique TCR sequences were included in an early release covering around 650 HLA-typed donors. Of the 300 to 500 genotyped donors, over 80% were placed in the genetic ancestry cluster associated with self-reported Caucasian donors. The study aimed to test whether signatures of past pathogen exposure could be identified by cataloging public T cell receptors. The T cell repertoires of 666 subjects were profiled by immunosequencing and related to cytomegalovirus serostatus. A separate validation cohort of approximately 120 different subjects was used in addition to the roughly 620-subject first cohort. To predict cytomegalovirus infection status, the study combined high-throughput TCR immunosequencing, statistical association of individual TCRs with disease status, and machine learning. To study patterns of TCR occurrence, a later analysis re-analyzed previously published TCR beta repertoires from under 750 donors and added high-resolution HLA genotyping. In the later analysis, no new phenotypic data were used to find candidate immune exposures; instead, reliance was placed on TCR beta sequences and their occurrence across donors. An earlier analysis of approximately 580 of the donors used high-throughput TCR beta sequencing to judge whether each TCR beta V gene segment behaved as functional or pseudogenic. Donor age, sex, ethnicity and CMV serostatus were compiled alongside the repertoire data. Genome-wide SNP genotypes for about three fifths of the roughly 700 donors were used in a later genetic analysis, which treated that subset as a discovery cohort. All discovery cohort repertoires had been generated on a single sequencing platform. HLA typing covered class I and class II loci at four-digit resolution. Typing coverage differed by locus: A, B, C, DRB1 and DQB1 were typed in about 620-640 donors, DQA1 in 500 to 550, DPA1 in some 570, and DPB1 in 472. Roughly five DR-DQ haplotypes were handled as single units for association and clustering because linkage in the cohort was strong. Among 300 to 500 genotyped donors of the cohort, an average of roughly 230,000 unique TCR beta nucleotide sequences was sequenced per donor, of which about 19% were non-productive.

Reading from cysteine to phenylalanine, the CDR3 counts 15 amino acids. Kept here is only the CDR3 DNA, which spans 45 bases and is read in frame from base 1. CDR1 and CDR2 (SGHRS, YFSETQ) derive from the germline V gene. The germline V and J ends show losses of 4 bases and 9 bases respectively, and no gene match explains 7 bases of the junction. What the research found in general, with its limitations: Compared with equally common non-associated chains, HLA-associated TCR beta chains in a later analysis were more clonally expanded and had lower generation probabilities. Strong co-occurrence of HLA alleles, especially DR and DQ, made assigning TCR associations to individual alleles difficult. The presence/absence analyses assumed that sequencing depth was roughly uniform across donors, and that assumption may not be true. A cluster of highly shared sequence variants was judged likely to represent a technical artifact of the sequencing pipeline. Because counts were too low, roughly 17 rarely observed V segments, including chromosome 9 orphons, were left out of the earlier analysis of over 550 of the donors. A later genetic analysis associated a missense DCLRE1C variant with V-gene and J-gene trimming of TCR beta chains, and an independent cohort replicated the association. In both the original and validation cohorts, the classifier was reported to diagnose cytomegalovirus status with high specificity and sensitivity. The study gave a list of around 170 TCR beta chains associated with cytomegalovirus. In vitro tests confirmed that a few of the cytomegalovirus-associated TCR beta chains recognize cytomegalovirus antigens. A later analysis associated 15,000 or so TCR beta sequences with specific HLA alleles at a false discovery rate of 0.05. A further reported finding was that TCR beta sequences accurately predicted the HLA-A and HLA-B alleles for most subjects in the first cohort. The authors suggested that the approach could potentially be generalized to other disease states and immunological phenotypes. Broadly in line with IMGT annotations, most TCR beta V segments showed up in productive rearrangements about 87% or about 30% of the time in an earlier analysis of roughly 590 of the donors. In a later genetic analysis, fewer N-insertions in productive TCRs were reported among donors in an Asian-associated ancestry cluster than the 666-donor mean. Correlated functional status among segregating V segments might reflect linkage disequilibrium, but an unknown experimental factor could not be ruled out. Some IMGT-functional V segments, including TRBV6-2 and TRBV6-3, could not be told apart with the 87-base-pair reads, so those segments were excluded. Most TCR sequences were seen in very few donors, while some public TCRs were found in many individuals. A later analysis found that most CMV-associated TCR beta chains appeared HLA-restricted, with HLA associations seemingly driven largely by CMV exposure. In a later analysis, several top co-occurrence clusters were reported to appear linked to parvovirus B19, influenza, CMV and Epstein-Barr virus. The only immune exposure information available for the cohort was CMV serostatus. Only TCR beta chains were sequenced in this cohort, and the absence of alpha or paired-chain data limited detectable features. HLA typing was unavailable for some donors at each locus, so association tests used only the typed subset. In a later analysis, TCR association rates were found to vary across HLA loci, with the most associated TCRs seen for DRB1 alleles and the fewest for HLA-C alleles.

The cohort comprised approximately 700 healthy bone marrow donors. Cohort members were all nominally healthy when sampled, although unrecorded immune exposures were likely present. The donor tested CMV seronegative and was one of the 352 seronegative cohort members. A peripheral blood sample was collected from each donor, and TCR beta sequencing was performed on peripheral blood mononuclear cells. The Qiagen DNeasy Blood Extraction Kit was used to extract genomic DNA from the blood cell samples. The rearrangement joined TRBV5-1 to TRBJ1-6; TRBD1 lines up with 10 middle nucleotides. The sample was PBMCs. The receptor was derived from a man in his forties in good health and CMV-seronegative. The CDR3 region: CASSPRDRGISPLHF. The DNA sequence reads TGCGCCAGCAGCCCCCGGGACAGGGGTATTTCACCCCTCCACTTT.